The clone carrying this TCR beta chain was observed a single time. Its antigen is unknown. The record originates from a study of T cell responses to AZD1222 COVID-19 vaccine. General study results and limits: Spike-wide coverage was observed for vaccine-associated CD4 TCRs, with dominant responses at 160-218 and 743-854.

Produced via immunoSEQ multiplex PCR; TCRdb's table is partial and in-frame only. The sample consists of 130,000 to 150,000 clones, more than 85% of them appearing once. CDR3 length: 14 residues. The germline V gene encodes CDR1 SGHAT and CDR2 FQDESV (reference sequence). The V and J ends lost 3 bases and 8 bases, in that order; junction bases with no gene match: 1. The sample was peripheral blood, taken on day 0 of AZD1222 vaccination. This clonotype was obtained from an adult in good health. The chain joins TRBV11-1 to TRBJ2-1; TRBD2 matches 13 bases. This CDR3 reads CASSLGLAGYEQFF. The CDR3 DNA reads TGTGCCAGCAGCTTGGGACTAGCGGGATATGAGCAGTTCTTC.